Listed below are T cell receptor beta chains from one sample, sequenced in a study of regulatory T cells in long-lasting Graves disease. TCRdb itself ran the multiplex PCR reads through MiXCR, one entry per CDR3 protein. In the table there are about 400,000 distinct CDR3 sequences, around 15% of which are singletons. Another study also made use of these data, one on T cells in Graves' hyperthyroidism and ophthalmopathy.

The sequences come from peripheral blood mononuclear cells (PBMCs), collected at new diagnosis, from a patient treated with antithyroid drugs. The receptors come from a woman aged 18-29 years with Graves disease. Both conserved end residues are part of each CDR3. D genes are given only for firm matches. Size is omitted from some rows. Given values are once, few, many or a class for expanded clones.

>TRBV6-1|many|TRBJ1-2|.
TGTGCCAGCAGTGGAAGGGACCATGGCTACACCTTC
CASSGRDHGYTF
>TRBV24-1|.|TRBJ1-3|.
TGTGCCACCAGTGCCGTCCTAACTGGAAACACCATATATTTT
CATSAVLTGNTIYF
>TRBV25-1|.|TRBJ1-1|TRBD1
TGTGCCAGCAGTGGTCTGGGACAGGGGCTCACTGAAGCTTTCTTT
CASSGLGQGLTEAFF
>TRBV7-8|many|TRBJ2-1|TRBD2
TGTGCCAGCAGCCTGGGAACTAGCGGGGGGTTCAATGAGCAGTTCTTC
CASSLGTSGGFNEQFF
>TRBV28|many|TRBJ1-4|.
TGTGCCAGCAGCGCGGCAGAAAGTGGGGAAAAACTGTTTTTT
CASSAAESGEKLFF
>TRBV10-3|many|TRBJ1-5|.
TGTGCCATCAGTGAGGGGGGCAGCAATCAGCCCCAGCATTTT
CAISEGGSNQPQHF
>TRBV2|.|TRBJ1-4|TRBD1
TGTGCCAGCAGTGAGAGCGGGACAGGGGTTAAACTGTTTTTT
CASSESGTGVKLFF
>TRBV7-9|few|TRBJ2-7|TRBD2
TGTGCCAGCAGCTTAGCGGAGAGTAGCGGGGGGGCGGAGGAGCAGTACTTC
CASSLAESSGGAEEQYF
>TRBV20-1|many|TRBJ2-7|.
TGCAGTGCTAGTTTTACAGGGCGAACCTACGAGCAGTACTTC
CSASFTGRTYEQYF
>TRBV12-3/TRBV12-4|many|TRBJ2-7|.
TGTGCCAGCAGTTGGGACGGAACCTACGAGCAGTACTTC
CASSWDGTYEQYF
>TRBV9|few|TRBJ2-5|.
TGTGCCAGCAGCGTAGAAATGGGGCGCGGGCAAGAGACCCAGTACTTC
CASSVEMGRGQETQYF
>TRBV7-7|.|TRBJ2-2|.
TGTGCTAGCAGGACCGGGACCGGGGAGCTGTTTTTT
CASRTGTGELFF
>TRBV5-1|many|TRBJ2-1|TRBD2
TGCGCCAGCACCGCTAGCGGGGAAGATGAGCAGTTCTTC
CASTASGEDEQFF
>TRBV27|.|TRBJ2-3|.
TGTGCCAGCAGTAATGGACTGGCCCCAGATACGCAGTATTTT
CASSNGLAPDTQYF
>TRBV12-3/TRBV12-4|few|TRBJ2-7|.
TGTGCCAGCAGGCCACGACCAGGGGCCTACGAGCAGTACTTC
CASRPRPGAYEQYF
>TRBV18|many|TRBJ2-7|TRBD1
TGTGCCAGCTCGGGACAGCTCTACGAGCAGTACTTC
CASSGQLYEQYF
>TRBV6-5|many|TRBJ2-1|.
TGTGCCAGCAGTTACCGGGAGACTACCTACAATGAGCAGTTCTTC
CASSYRETTYNEQFF
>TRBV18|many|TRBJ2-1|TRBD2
TGTGCCAGCTCCCTGACTAGCGGGAGCTTCAATGAGCAGTTCTTC
CASSLTSGSFNEQFF
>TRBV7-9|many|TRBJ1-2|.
TGTGCCAGCAGTCAAACAGGGTCCTATGGCTACACCTTC
CASSQTGSYGYTF
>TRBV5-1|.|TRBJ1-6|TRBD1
TGCGCCAGCAGCTACACGCCGCCGGGACAGGGGAATTCACCCCTCCACTTT
CASSYTPPGQGNSPLHF
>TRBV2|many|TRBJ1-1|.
TGTGCCAGCAGTGAAACAGGTCTACTGAACACTGAAGCTTTCTTT
CASSETGLLNTEAFF
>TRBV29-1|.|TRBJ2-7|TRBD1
TGCAGCGTCCGGACAGGGGTTGACGAGCAGTACTTC
CSVRTGVDEQYF
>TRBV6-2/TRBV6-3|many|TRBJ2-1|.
TGTGCCAGCAGTGAGTACCGAATGGCTGAGCAGTTCTTC
CASSEYRMAEQFF
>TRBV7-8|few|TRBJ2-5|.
TGTGCCAGCAGCTTGTCTGGGACCCTCATCATGGCGGAGACCCAGTACTTC
CASSLSGTLIMAETQYF